The clone carrying this T cell receptor (delta chain) occurred a few times. The target antigen is unknown. The data belong to a study of human gamma delta and Vdelta1 T cells. The study's findings and limits: Reportedly, Delta One T cells were polyclonal and broadly targeted acute myeloid leukemia.

V lost 2 bases and J lost 0, with 40 bases in between. CDR3 length: 25 residues. CDR1 is TSWWSYY and CDR2 is QGS in the germline V gene. TCRdb reapplied CATT to the PCR reads. Of some 13,000 delta-chain clones in the sample, about half were seen once. The rearrangement joins TRDV1 to TRDJ1; D may be TRDD2 or TRDD3 (6 bases each). This clonotype was obtained from a human donor in good health. The specimen was Vdelta1 gamma-delta T cells from blood grown in culture (DOT cells). The CDR3 protein is CALGEGGPLLQPSSLGILYTDKLIF. CDR3 sequence (DNA): TGTGCTCTTGGGGAAGGGGGCCCCCTTCTTCAACCTTCCAGCCTGGGGATTCTGTACACCGATAAACTCATCTTT.